One and the same sample provided the 4 T cell receptor beta chains below, sequenced in a study of T cells after yellow fever vaccination (dated by TCRdb to about 2019). To prepare the library, 5' RACE was applied. Sequencing was carried out with an Illumina HiSeq 2500. TCRdb passed the public sequencing reads through fastp at Q25 and MiXCR, retaining productive beta sequences. Records with the same CDR3 protein are collapsed into one entry carrying the most frequent genes and DNA. The sample table shows some 600,000 distinct CDR3 sequences, and less than 20% are seen once. Roughly a sixth of the sample is in the top ten clones. The sample's treatment or condition label, decoded: live attenuated yellow fever vaccine strain. Sequencing was performed on PBMCs, taken 5 days after the first yellow fever vaccination. These receptors were obtained from a man aged 18 to 30 who received the YFV17D yellow fever vaccine.

V gene TRBV7-3 combines with J gene TRBJ1-2; 8 bases agree with TRBD1. V was pared by 4 bases and J by 4 bases, with 5 bases of the junction left unmatched. The CDR3 totals 14 residues. Germline V CDR1 and CDR2: SGHTA, FQGTGA. The CDR3 is CASSSGGQGYGYTF. In DNA form, the CDR3 reads TGTGCCAGCAGCTCGGGTGGACAGGGCTATGGCTACACCTTC.

This clonotype appeared a few times. The chain joins TRBV9 to TRBJ1-4; a possible D gene is TRBD1 (6 bases). The V gene's germline CDR1 is SGDLS and CDR2 YYNGEE. There are 16 residues in the CDR3. Trimming stripped 3 bases from V and 0 bases from J, with 12 bases between. The CDR3 sequence is CASSEGGGATNEKLFF. CDR3 DNA sequence: TGTGCCAGCAGCGAGGGGGGTGGCGCAACTAATGAAAAACTGTTTTTT.

This clonotype showed up just a few times. The chain recombines TRBV6-1 with TRBJ2-7; 10 bases line up with TRBD2. The germline V gene encodes CDR1 MNHNS and CDR2 SASEGT. The trim removed 5 bases at V and 3 bases at J, leaving 7 bases unmatched. The CDR3 spans 15 residues. This CDR3 is CASSRLSGGGYEQYV. In nucleotides, the CDR3 is TGTGCCAGCAGTCGACTGAGCGGGGGGGGCTACGAGCAGTACGTC.

This clonotype was picked up a small number of times. The chain links TRBV12-3 or TRBV12-4 to TRBJ2-3; TRBD2 aligns across 10 bases. V lost 5 bases and J lost 2; bases outside the gene matches: 7. The CDR3 runs 16 residues. The CDR3 loop is CASSLSSGGYTDTQYF. In DNA form, the CDR3 reads TGTGCCAGCAGTCTTTCTAGCGGGGGCTACACAGATACGCAGTATTTT.